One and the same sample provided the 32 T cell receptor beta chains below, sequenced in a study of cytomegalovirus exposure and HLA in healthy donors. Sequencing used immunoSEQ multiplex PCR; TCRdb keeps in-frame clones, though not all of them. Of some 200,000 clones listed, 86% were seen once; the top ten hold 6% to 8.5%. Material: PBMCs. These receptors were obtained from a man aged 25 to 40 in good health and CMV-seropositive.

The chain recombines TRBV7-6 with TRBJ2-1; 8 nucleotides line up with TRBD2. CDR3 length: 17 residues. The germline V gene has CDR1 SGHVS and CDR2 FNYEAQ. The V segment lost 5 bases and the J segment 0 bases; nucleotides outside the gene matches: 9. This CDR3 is CASSLSTGGSSYNEQFF. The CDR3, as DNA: TGTGCCAGCAGCCTGTCTACGGGGGGGAGCTCCTACAATGAGCAGTTCTTC. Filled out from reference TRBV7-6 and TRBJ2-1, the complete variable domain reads GAGVSQSPRYKVTKRGQDVALRCDPISGHVSLYWYRQALGQGPEFLTYFNYEAQQDKSGLPNDRFSAERPEGSISTLTIQRTEQRDSAMYRCASSLSTGGSSYNEQFFGPGTRLTVL.

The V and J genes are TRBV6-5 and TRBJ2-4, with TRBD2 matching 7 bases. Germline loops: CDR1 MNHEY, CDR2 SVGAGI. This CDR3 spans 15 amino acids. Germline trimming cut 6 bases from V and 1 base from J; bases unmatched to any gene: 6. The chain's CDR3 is CASRELGGAKNIQYF. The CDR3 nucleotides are TGTGCCAGCAGGGAACTCGGGGGGGCCAAAAACATTCAGTACTTC.

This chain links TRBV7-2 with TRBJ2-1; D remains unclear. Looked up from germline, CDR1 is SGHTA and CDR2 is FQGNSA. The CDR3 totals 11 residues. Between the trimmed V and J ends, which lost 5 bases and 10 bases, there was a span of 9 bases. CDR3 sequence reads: CASSPRHEQFF. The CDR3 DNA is TGTGCCAGCAGCCCCCGGCACGAGCAGTTCTTC.

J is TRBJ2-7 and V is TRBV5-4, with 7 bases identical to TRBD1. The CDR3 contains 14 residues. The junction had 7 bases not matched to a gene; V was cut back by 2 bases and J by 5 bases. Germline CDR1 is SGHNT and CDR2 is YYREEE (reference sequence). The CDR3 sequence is CASSLEFGTDEQYF. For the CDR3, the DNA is TGTGCCAGCAGCTTAGAATTTGGGACAGACGAGCAGTACTTC.

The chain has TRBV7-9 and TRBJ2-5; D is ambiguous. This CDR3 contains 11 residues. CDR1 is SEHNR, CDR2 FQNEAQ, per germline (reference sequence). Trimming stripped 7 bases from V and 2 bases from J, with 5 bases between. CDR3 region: CASTQQETQYF. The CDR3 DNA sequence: TGTGCCAGCACCCAGCAAGAGACCCAGTACTTC.

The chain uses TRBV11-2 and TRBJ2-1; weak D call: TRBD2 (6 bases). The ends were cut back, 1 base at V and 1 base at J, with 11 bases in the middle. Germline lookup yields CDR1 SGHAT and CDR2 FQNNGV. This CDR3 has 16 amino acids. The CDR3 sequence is CASSLGAGRSYNEQFF. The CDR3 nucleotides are TGTGCCAGCAGCTTAGGGGCGGGGCGGTCCTACAATGAGCAGTTCTTC.

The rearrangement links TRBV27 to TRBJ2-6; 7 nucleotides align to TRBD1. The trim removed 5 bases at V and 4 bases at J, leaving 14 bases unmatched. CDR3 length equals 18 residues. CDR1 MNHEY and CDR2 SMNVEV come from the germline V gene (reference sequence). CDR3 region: CASSPLIEGAKGANVLTF. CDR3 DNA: TGTGCCAGCAGTCCCCTCATTGAGGGGGCTAAGGGGGCCAACGTCCTGACTTTC.

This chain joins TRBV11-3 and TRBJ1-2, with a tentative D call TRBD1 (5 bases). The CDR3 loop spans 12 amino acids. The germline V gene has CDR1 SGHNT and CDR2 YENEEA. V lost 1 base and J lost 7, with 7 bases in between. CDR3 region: CASSLGGAGYTF. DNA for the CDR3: TGTGCCAGCAGCTTAGGTGGGGCTGGCTACACCTTC. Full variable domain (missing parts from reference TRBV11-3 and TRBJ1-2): EAGVVQSPRYKIIEKKQPVAFWCNPISGHNTLYWYLQNLGQGPELLIRYENEEAVDDSQLPKDRFSAERLKGVDSTLKIQPAELGDSAVYLCASSLGGAGYTFGSGTRLTVV.

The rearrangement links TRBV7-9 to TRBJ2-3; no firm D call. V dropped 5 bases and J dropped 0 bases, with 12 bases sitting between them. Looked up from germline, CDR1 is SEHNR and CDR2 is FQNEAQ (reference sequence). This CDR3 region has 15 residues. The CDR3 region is CASSTTVASTDTQYF. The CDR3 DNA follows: TGTGCCAGCAGCACGACTGTAGCTAGCACAGATACGCAGTATTTT.

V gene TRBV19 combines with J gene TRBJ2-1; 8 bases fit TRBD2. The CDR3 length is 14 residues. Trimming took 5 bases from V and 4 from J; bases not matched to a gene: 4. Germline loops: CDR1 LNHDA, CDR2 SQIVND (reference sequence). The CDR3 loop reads CASSGGGNYNEQFF. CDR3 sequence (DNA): TGTGCCAGTAGTGGCGGGGGGAATTACAATGAGCAGTTCTTC.

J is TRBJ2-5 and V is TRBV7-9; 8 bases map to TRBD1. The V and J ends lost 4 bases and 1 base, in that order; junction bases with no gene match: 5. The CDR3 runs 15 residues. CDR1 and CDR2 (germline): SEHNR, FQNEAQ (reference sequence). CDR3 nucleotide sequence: TGTGCCAGCAGCTGGACTGGACAGGGCCAAGAGACCCAGTACTTC. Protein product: CASSWTGQGQETQYF.

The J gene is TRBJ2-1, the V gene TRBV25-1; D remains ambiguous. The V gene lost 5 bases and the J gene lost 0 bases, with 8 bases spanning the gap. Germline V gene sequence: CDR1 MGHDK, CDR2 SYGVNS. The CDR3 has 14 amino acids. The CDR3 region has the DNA TGTGCCAGCAGTTCCTGGAGCTCCTACAATGAGCAGTTCTTC. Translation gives CASSSWSSYNEQFF.

The CDR3 here is CASITGTMPGYTF. CDR3 sequence (DNA): TGTGCCAGCATTACAGGCACGATGCCGGGCTACACCTTC. The V gene is TRBV28, the J gene TRBJ1-2; maybe TRBD1 (5 bases). The CDR3 has 13 amino acids. V lost 7 bases and J lost 8, with 17 bases in between. Germline assignment: CDR1 MDHEN and CDR2 SYDVKM.

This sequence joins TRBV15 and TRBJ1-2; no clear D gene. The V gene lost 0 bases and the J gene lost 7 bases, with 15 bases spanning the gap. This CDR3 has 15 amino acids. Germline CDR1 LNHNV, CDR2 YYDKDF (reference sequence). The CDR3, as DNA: TGTGCCACCAGCAGAGATGTGACCCTACGGGTTGGCTACACCTTC. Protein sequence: CATSRDVTLRVGYTF.

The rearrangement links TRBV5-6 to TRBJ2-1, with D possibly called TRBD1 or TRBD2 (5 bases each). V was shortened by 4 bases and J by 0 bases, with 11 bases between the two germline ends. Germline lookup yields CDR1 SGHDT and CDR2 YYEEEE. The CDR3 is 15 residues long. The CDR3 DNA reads TGTGCCAGCAGCCGGGGCGAGAGCTCCTACAATGAGCAGTTCTTC. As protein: CASSRGESSYNEQFF. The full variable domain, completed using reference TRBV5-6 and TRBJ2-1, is DAGVTQSPTHLIKTRGQQVTLRCSPKSGHDTVSWYQQALGQGPQFIFQYYEEEERQRGNFPDRFSGHQFPNYSSELNVNALLLGDSALYLCASSRGESSYNEQFFGPGTRLTVL.

The CDR3 here is CASSHLPRAGLAGALYEQYF. The CDR3 DNA sequence: TGTGCCAGCAGTCATTTACCCAGGGCCGGACTAGCGGGAGCCTTATACGAGCAGTACTTC. The rearrangement links TRBV28 to TRBJ2-7; 13 bases are shared with TRBD2. Germline assignment: CDR1 MDHEN and CDR2 SYDVKM. This CDR3 region has 20 residues. V trimming: 5 bases; J trimming: 4 bases; junction bases outside the gene matches: 20.

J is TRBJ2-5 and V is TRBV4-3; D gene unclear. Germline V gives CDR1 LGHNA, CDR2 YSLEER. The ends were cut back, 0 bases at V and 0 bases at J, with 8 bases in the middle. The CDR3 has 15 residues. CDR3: CASSQDRAYQETQYF. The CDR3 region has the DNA TGCGCCAGCAGCCAAGATCGGGCTTACCAAGAGACCCAGTACTTC.

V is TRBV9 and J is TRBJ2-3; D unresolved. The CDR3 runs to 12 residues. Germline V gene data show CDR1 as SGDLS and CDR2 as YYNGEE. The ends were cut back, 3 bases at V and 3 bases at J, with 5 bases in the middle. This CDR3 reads CASSENTDTQYF. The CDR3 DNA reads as TGTGCCAGCAGCGAAAATACAGATACGCAGTATTTT.

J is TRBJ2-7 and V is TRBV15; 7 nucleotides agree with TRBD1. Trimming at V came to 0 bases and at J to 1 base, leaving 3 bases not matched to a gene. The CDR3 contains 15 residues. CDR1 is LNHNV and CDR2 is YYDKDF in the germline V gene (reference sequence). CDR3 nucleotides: TGTGCCACCAGCAGAGATAAGGACAGGTCCTACGAGCAGTACTTC. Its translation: CATSRDKDRSYEQYF.

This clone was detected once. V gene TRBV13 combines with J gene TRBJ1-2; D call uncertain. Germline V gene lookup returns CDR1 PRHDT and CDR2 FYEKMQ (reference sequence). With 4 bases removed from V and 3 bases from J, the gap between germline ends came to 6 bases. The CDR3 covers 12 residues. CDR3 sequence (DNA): TGTGCCAGCAGCTCTACATACTATGGCTACACCTTC. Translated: CASSSTYYGYTF.

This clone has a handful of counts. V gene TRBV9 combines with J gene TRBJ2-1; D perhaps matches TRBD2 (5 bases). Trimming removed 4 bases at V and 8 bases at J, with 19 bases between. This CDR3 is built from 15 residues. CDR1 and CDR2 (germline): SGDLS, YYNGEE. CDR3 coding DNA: TGTGCCAGCAGCACCGCCGGGATGGGAATGGATGAGCAGTTCTTC. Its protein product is CASSTAGMGMDEQFF.

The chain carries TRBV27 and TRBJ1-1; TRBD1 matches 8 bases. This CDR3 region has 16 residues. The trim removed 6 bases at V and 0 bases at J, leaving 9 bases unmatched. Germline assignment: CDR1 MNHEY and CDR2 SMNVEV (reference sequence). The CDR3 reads CASRSGGPRVNTEAFF. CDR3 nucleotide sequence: TGTGCCAGCAGGTCAGGGGGCCCTCGGGTGAACACTGAAGCTTTCTTT.

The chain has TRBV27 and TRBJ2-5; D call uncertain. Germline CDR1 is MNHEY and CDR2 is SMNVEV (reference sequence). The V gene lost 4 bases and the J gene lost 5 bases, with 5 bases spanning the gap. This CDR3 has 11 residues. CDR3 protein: CASSYQETQYF. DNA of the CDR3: TGTGCCAGCAGTTATCAGGAGACCCAGTACTTC.

The CDR3 here is CASSGEDSLSSYNSPLHF. DNA for the CDR3: TGTGCCAGCAGTGGCGAGGACAGCTTGAGCTCCTATAATTCACCCCTCCACTTT. This sequence joins TRBV6-1 and TRBJ1-6; the D gene is possibly TRBD1 (6 bases). The ends were cut back, 4 bases at V and 0 bases at J, with 16 bases in the middle. The CDR3 has 18 amino acids. The V gene's germline CDR1 is MNHNS and CDR2 SASEGT.

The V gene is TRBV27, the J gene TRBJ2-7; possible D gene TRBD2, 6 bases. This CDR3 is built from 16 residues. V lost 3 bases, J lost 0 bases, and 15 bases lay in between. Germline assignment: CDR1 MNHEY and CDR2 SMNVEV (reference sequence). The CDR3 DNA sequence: TGTGCCAGCAGTTTCTCCGCGGGATCCTACTCCTACGAGCAGTACTTC. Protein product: CASSFSAGSYSYEQYF.

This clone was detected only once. DNA of the CDR3: TGTGCCAGCAGTACCTCCGGGACCACCTACGAGCAGTACTTC. This codes for CASSTSGTTYEQYF. The chain carries TRBV28 and TRBJ2-7; D possibly uses TRBD1 or TRBD2 (5 bases each). V lost 5 bases and J 2 bases, leaving 13 bases between the germline ends. The germline CDR1 and CDR2 sequences are MDHEN and SYDVKM. CDR3 length: 14 amino acids. Full variable domain (outside the CDR3, taken from reference TRBV28 and TRBJ2-7): DVKVTQSSRYLVKRTGEKVFLECVQDMDHENMFWYRQDPGLGLRLIYFSYDVKMKEKGDIPEGYSVSREKKERFSLILESASTNQTSMYLCASSTSGTTYEQYFGPGTRLTVT.

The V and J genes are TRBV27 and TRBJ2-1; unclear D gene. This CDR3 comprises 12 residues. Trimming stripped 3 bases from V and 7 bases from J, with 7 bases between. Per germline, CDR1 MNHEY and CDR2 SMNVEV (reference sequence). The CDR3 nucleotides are TGTGCCAGCAGTTTCCAGGCAAATGAGCAGTTCTTC. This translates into CASSFQANEQFF.

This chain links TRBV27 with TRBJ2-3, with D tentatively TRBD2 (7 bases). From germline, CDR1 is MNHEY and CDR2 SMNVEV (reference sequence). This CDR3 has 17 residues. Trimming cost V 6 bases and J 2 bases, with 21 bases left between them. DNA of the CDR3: TGTGCCAGCAGCCGCTTGGGAGGGGGGGCTGACACAGATACGCAGTATTTT. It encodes CASSRLGGGADTDTQYF.

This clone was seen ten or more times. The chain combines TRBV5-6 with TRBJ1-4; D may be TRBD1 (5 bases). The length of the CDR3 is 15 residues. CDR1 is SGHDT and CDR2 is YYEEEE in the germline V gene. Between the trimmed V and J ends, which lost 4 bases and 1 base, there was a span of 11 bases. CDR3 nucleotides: TGTGCCAGCAGCCCGGGACGGTTAACTAATGAAAAACTGTTTTTT. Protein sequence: CASSPGRLTNEKLFF.

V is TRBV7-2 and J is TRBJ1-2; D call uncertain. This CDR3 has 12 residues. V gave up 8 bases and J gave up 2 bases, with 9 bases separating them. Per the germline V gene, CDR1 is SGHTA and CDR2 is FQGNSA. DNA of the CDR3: TGTGCCAGCTTGAGGCGGAACTATGGCTACACCTTC. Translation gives CASLRRNYGYTF.

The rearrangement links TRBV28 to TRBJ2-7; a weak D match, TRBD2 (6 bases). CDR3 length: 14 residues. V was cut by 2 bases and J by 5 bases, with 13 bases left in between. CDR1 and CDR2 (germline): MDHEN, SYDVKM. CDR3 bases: TGTGCCAGCAGTTTACAGTCTCGCGGGGACGAGCAGTACTTC. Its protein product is CASSLQSRGDEQYF. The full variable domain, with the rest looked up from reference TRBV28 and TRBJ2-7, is DVKVTQSSRYLVKRTGEKVFLECVQDMDHENMFWYRQDPGLGLRLIYFSYDVKMKEKGDIPEGYSVSREKKERFSLILESASTNQTSMYLCASSLQSRGDEQYFGPGTRLTVT.

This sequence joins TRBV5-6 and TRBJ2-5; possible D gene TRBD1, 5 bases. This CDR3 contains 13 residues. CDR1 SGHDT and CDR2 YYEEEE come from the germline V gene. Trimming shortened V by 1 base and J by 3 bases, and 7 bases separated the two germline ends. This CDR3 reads CASSLSDKETQYF. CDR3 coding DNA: TGTGCCAGCAGCTTGTCGGACAAAGAGACCCAGTACTTC.